These 24 T cell receptor beta chains were all obtained from the same sample, sequenced in a study of blood T cell repertoires in COVID-19. The repertoire was sequenced with immunoSEQ multiplex PCR; TCRdb's copy has only in-frame clones and lacks some. The table lists about 290,000 clones, 75% to 90% of them singletons, with 1.5% to 2% in the top ten. The specimen was PBMCs or T cells enriched from blood (not recorded which). The receptors were gathered from a woman in her thirties or forties who had recovered from COVID-19.

The chain couples TRBV14 to TRBJ2-1; 16 nucleotides agree with TRBD2. CDR3 size: 18 residues. Germline values: CDR1 SGHDN, CDR2 FVKESK. The ends lost 3 bases at V and 4 bases at J; junction bases unmatched: 6. CDR3 sequence (DNA): TGTGCCAGCAGCCAGCTAGGGACTAGCGGGGGGGCATACAATGAGCAGTTCTTC. Protein product: CASSQLGTSGGAYNEQFF.

V is TRBV27 and J is TRBJ1-6, with D possibly matching TRBD1 (6 bases). CDR1 and CDR2 from the germline V gene are MNHEY and SMNVEV (reference sequence). Trimming pared 7 bases from V and 7 bases from J, leaving 17 bases between. The length of the CDR3 is 15 residues. CDR3 nucleotide sequence: TGTGCCAGCACCCTCCACGGCAGGGGAAATTCACCCCTCCACTTT. It specifies CASTLHGRGNSPLHF.

V is TRBV5-6 and J is TRBJ1-2; the match to TRBD1 covers 8 bases. Germline V gene lookup returns CDR1 SGHDT and CDR2 YYEEEE. The J segment lost 1 base and the V segment lost 4 bases, leaving 9 bases of the junction unmatched. The CDR3 loop spans 16 amino acids. CDR3 sequence: CASSPRQGSGNYGYTF. In nucleotides, the CDR3 is TGTGCCAGCAGCCCCAGACAGGGGTCGGGTAACTATGGCTACACCTTC.

The chain carries TRBV18 and TRBJ1-1, with unresolved D. The germline CDR1 and CDR2 sequences are KGHSH and LQKENI. V was clipped by 5 bases and J by 1 base, with 11 bases between them. The CDR3 is made up of 14 amino acids. The CDR3 loop reads CASSSGLGNTEAFF. The CDR3 DNA is TGTGCCAGCTCATCCGGACTGGGGAACACTGAAGCTTTCTTT.

CDR3 DNA: TGTGCCAGCAGACCATCGCGTCTAATTTTGACATCCGACGAGCAGTACTTC. This codes for CASRPSRLILTSDEQYF. The chain carries TRBV27 and TRBJ2-7; D is unclear. Germline values: CDR1 MNHEY, CDR2 SMNVEV (reference sequence). This CDR3 contains 17 residues. Trimming removed 6 bases from V and 5 bases from J, with 26 bases in between.

The genes are TRBV21-1 and TRBJ2-1; the table's D call, TRBD2, was not checked against the DNA. TRBV21-1 is a pseudogene locus. This CDR3 comprises 14 residues. DNA of the CDR3: TGTGCCAGCAGCAAGGGACGACTAGACGGTGAGCAGTTCTTC. Encoded protein: CASSKGRLDGEQFF.

This chain joins TRBV4-3 and TRBJ2-5, with 9 positions matching TRBD1. V shed 4 bases, J shed 5 bases, and the junction held 8 bases outside the gene matches. CDR1 is LGHNA and CDR2 is YSLEER in the germline V gene. The CDR3 extends over 15 amino acids. The CDR3 nucleotides read TGCGCCAGCAGCCGAGCTACAGGGGGCGCGGAGACCCAGTACTTC. Amino acid sequence: CASSRATGGAETQYF.

The chain uses TRBV29-1 and TRBJ1-1, with 9 bases aligning to TRBD1. The CDR3 is 14 amino acids. CDR1 and CDR2 from the germline V gene are SQVTM and ANQGSEA. Trimming cost V 7 bases and J 1 base; bases outside gene matches: 7. The CDR3 is CSGGQGRPNTEAFF. CDR3 coding DNA: TGCAGCGGGGGACAGGGTAGGCCGAACACTGAAGCTTTCTTT.

The genes are TRBV5-4 and TRBJ1-1; possible D gene TRBD1, 6 bases. The germline V gene has CDR1 SGHNT and CDR2 YYREEE (reference sequence). V dropped 0 bases and J dropped 0 bases, with 12 bases sitting between them. This CDR3 has 16 amino acids. CDR3 residues: CASSLGGHTVNTEAFF. The CDR3 DNA sequence: TGTGCCAGCAGCTTGGGGGGGCACACAGTGAACACTGAAGCTTTCTTT. The full variable domain, completed using reference TRBV5-4 and TRBJ1-1, is ETGVTQSPTHLIKTRGQQVTLRCSSQSGHNTVSWYQQALGQGPQFIFQYYREEENGRGNFPPRFSGLQFPNYSSELNVNALELDDSALYLCASSLGGHTVNTEAFFGQGTRLTVV.

The chain recombines TRBV4-1 with TRBJ2-2; TRBD1 matches at 11 bases. This CDR3 is 18 amino acids long. Looked up from germline, CDR1 is MGHRA and CDR2 is YSYEKL. The J segment lost 3 bases and the V segment lost 1 base, leaving 7 bases of the junction unmatched. The CDR3 DNA reads as TGCGCCAGCAGCCAAGCGGGACAGGGGGGTTCGGACACCGGGGAGCTGTTTTTT. Translated, it gives CASSQAGQGGSDTGELFF.

The chain couples TRBV5-1 to TRBJ2-1, with 11 nucleotides matching TRBD2. The V and J ends lost 3 bases and 7 bases, in that order; junction bases with no gene match: 6. CDR1 SGHRS and CDR2 YFSETQ come from the germline V gene. The CDR3 sequence is 15 residues long. In nucleotides, the CDR3 is TGCGCCAGCAGCTCTACTAGCGGGGGTTTGAATGAGCAGTTCTTC. Protein: CASSSTSGGLNEQFF.

The chain recombines TRBV4-2 with TRBJ2-6, with D hard to call. With 0 bases removed from V and 0 bases from J, the gap between germline ends came to 6 bases. Germline values: CDR1 LGHNA, CDR2 YNFKEQ. The CDR3 is made up of 16 amino acids. The CDR3 sequence: CASSQDENSGANVLTF. In DNA form, the CDR3 reads TGTGCCAGCAGCCAAGATGAGAACTCTGGGGCCAACGTCCTGACTTTC.

V usage is TRBV5-4 and J usage is TRBJ1-2; tentatively, D is TRBD1 (5 bases). Germline V gene lookup returns CDR1 SGHNT and CDR2 YYREEE (reference sequence). The V and J ends lost 0 bases and 5 bases respectively, with 14 bases between them. This CDR3 region has 15 residues. CDR3 region: CASSLGGARFYGYTF. The CDR3 nucleotides are TGTGCCAGCAGCTTGGGTGGGGCCAGATTTTATGGCTACACCTTC.

The gene calls are TRBV5-1 and TRBJ1-1, with 8 nucleotides matching TRBD1. The J segment lost 4 bases and the V segment lost 3 bases, leaving 5 bases of the junction unmatched. Germline V gene sequence: CDR1 SGHRS, CDR2 YFSETQ. This CDR3 contains 14 residues. The CDR3 sequence: CASSSRGLGTEAFF. The DNA for the CDR3 is TGCGCCAGCAGCTCCAGGGGGCTCGGCACTGAAGCTTTCTTT.

This chain uses TRBV4-1 with TRBJ1-4, with D hard to call. From germline, CDR1 is MGHRA and CDR2 YSYEKL. The V and J ends lost 3 bases and 0 bases respectively, with 11 bases between them. This CDR3 contains 16 residues. CDR3 nucleotide sequence: TGCGCCAGCAGCCAGGAGGCGTCGTCAACTAATGAAAAACTGTTTTTT. Translated: CASSQEASSTNEKLFF.

The chain uses TRBV2 and TRBJ2-3; D is possibly TRBD2 (5 bases). The CDR3 has 13 amino acids. From germline, CDR1 is SNHLY and CDR2 FYNNEI. Trimming left V 2 bases short and J 5 bases short, with 8 bases between. The CDR3 region has the DNA TGTGCCAGCAGTGAATTTGGAGGAGATACGCAGTATTTT. It yields the protein CASSEFGGDTQYF.

The V call is TRBV18, the J call TRBJ2-3; D may be TRBD1 (5 bases). The germline V and J ends were trimmed by 5 bases and 6 bases, with 9 bases remaining between them. CDR1 KGHSH and CDR2 LQKENI come from the germline V gene. CDR3 size: 12 residues. In nucleotides, the CDR3 is TGTGCCAGCTCAAGCCGACAGGATACGCAGTATTTT. Translating it yields CASSSRQDTQYF.

The genes are TRBV5-1 and TRBJ1-6, with 7 nucleotides matching TRBD1. The CDR3 sequence is 18 residues long. CDR1 is SGHRS and CDR2 is YFSETQ in the germline V gene. The junction had 11 bases not matched to a gene; V was cut back by 2 bases and J by 3 bases. The CDR3 loop reads CASSFAGTVGGYNSPLHF. The CDR3, as DNA: TGCGCCAGCAGCTTTGCCGGGACAGTGGGAGGCTATAATTCACCCCTCCACTTT.

About this clone: Other nucleotide sequences from this sample produce the same CDR3. The V call is TRBV4-1, the J call TRBJ2-3; D is undetermined. The CDR3 is 15 amino acids. The germline V gene has CDR1 MGHRA and CDR2 YSYEKL. Trimming pared 0 bases from V and 0 bases from J, leaving 7 bases between. CDR3: CASSQDPVSTDTQYF. The CDR3 DNA reads as TGCGCCAGCAGCCAAGATCCGGTTAGCACAGATACGCAGTATTTT.

The J gene is TRBJ1-1, the V gene TRBV27; D possibly corresponds to TRBD1 (5 bases). Germline V gene sequence: CDR1 MNHEY, CDR2 SMNVEV (reference sequence). The V gene lost 2 bases and the J gene lost 2 bases, with 9 bases spanning the gap. The CDR3 contains 14 residues. The CDR3 protein is CASSLGGGNTEAFF. The CDR3, as DNA: TGTGCCAGCAGTTTAGGGGGGGGAAACACTGAAGCTTTCTTT.

V usage is TRBV7-9 and J usage is TRBJ1-2; 9 bases map to TRBD1. This CDR3 has 14 amino acids. In germline, CDR1 is SEHNR, CDR2 FQNEAQ (reference sequence). V lost 5 bases, J lost 3 bases, and 4 bases stayed unmatched. This chain's CDR3 is CASSPRQGDYGYTF. The CDR3 DNA follows: TGTGCCAGCAGCCCCCGACAGGGGGACTATGGCTACACCTTC.

As concerns this clone: Other nucleotide sequences from this sample produce the same CDR3. The chain couples TRBV18 to TRBJ1-1; TRBD1 matches at 10 bases. The germline V gene encodes CDR1 KGHSH and CDR2 LQKENI. The CDR3 runs to 15 residues. J was trimmed by 4 bases and V by 1 base; bases with no gene match: 3. Here the CDR3 reads CASSPQGQGSTEAFF. CDR3 DNA sequence: TGTGCCAGCTCACCACAGGGACAGGGGAGCACTGAAGCTTTCTTT.

The gene calls are TRBV19 and TRBJ1-5, with 9 bases fitting TRBD1. This CDR3 spans 16 amino acids. From germline, CDR1 is LNHDA and CDR2 SQIVND (reference sequence). Trimming removed 6 bases from V and 0 bases from J; junction bases left unmatched: 6. This chain's CDR3 is CASRGDRESSNQPQHF. The CDR3 nucleotides read TGTGCCAGTAGGGGGGACAGGGAGTCTAGCAATCAGCCCCAGCATTTT. Using reference TRBV19 and TRBJ1-5 for the parts outside the CDR3, the full variable domain is DGGITQSPKYLFRKEGQNVTLSCEQNLNHDAMYWYRQDPGQGLRLIYYSQIVNDFQKGDIAEGYSVSREKKESFPLTVTSAQKNPTAFYLCASRGDRESSNQPQHFGDGTRLSIL.

The gene calls are TRBV27 and TRBJ2-6; 12 positions match TRBD2. CDR1 is MNHEY, CDR2 SMNVEV, per germline (reference sequence). V lost 7 bases and J lost 0; bases outside the gene matches: 7. This CDR3 is 18 amino acids long. CDR3 loop: CASKGGTSGFSGANVLTF. The CDR3 bases are TGTGCCAGCAAGGGAGGGACTAGCGGGTTCTCTGGGGCCAACGTCCTGACTTTC.